This T cell receptor beta chain was profiled in a study of CD8+ T cells in alopecia areata. General study findings and limits: Compared with normal scalp, lesional scalp had higher clonality and more expanded CD8+ clones. Resident alphabeta T-cell populations of normal skin are likewise subject to sequencing in scalp samples.

Trimming took 7 bases from V and 0 from J, leaving 13 bases between them. The CDR3 runs to 14 residues. Germline V gene data show CDR1 as SNHLY and CDR2 as FYNNEI. Lesional scalp punch biopsies and peripheral blood came from alopecia areata patients. Sorted populations comprised CD4+ and CD8+ T cells obtained from PBMCs. cDNA serving as the sequencing template came from extracted, reverse transcribed RNA. Libraries were prepared by immunoSEQ multiplex PCR; TCRdb keeps only in-frame clonotypes and omits some of them. This table holds some 120,000 clones, roughly 61% found once. Remarks on this clone: Its antigen is unidentified.

The V gene is TRBV2, the J gene TRBJ2-7, with D possibly matching TRBD1 (6 bases). Sequencing was performed on CD4+ T cells sorted from blood, taken at week 0. The origin of this receptor is a human donor with alopecia areata. The CDR3 loop reads CASKRTDVSYEQYF. CDR3 in DNA: TGTGCCAGCAAACGGACAGATGTCTCCTACGAGCAGTACTTC. The full variable domain, its missing parts supplied by reference TRBV2 and TRBJ2-7, is EPEVTQTPSHQVTQMGQEVILRCVPISNHLYFYWYRQILGQKVEFLVSFYNNEISEKSEIFDDQFSVERPDGSNFTLKIRSTKLEDSAMYFCASKRTDVSYEQYFGPGTRLTVT.